This TCR beta chain appears in the sequencing data of a study of tumor-infiltrating lymphocytes in localized non-small cell lung cancer. Turning to this clone: Different DNA sequences within this sample yield the same CDR3.

Clones were read by immunoSEQ multiplex PCR, and TCRdb kept only the in-frame ones, dropping some. The table has about 13,000 clones, 79% seen once. This CDR3 is built from 12 residues. After removal of 4 bases from V and 6 bases from J, the junction contained 0 bases not matched to a gene. The germline CDR1 and CDR2 sequences are ENHRY and SYGVKD. This TCR derives from a human donor with non-small cell lung cancer. The chain carries TRBV10-3 and TRBJ1-2; 9 bases fit TRBD1. The material sequenced was lung tumor tissue. The CDR3 nucleotides are TGTGCCATCAGTGGGACAGGGGATGGCTACACCTTC. Translating it yields CAISGTGDGYTF.